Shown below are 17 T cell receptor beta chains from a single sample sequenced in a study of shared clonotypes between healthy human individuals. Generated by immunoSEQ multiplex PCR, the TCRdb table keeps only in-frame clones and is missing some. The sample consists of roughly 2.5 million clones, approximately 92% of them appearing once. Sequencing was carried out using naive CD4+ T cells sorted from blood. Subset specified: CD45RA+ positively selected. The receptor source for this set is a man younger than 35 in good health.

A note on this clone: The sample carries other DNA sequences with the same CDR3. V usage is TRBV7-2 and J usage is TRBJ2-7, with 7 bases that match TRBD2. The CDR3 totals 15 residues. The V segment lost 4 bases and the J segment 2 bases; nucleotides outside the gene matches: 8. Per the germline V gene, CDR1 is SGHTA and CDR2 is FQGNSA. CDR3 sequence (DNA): TGTGCCAGCAGCTCGCCGGCTAGCGGTACCTACGAGCAGTACTTC. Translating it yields CASSSPASGTYEQYF.

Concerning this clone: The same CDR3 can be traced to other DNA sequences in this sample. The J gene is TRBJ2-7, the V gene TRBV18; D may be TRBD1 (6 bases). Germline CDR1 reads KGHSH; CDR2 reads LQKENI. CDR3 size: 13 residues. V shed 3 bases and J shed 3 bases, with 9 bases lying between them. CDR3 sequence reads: CASSPPGVYEQYF. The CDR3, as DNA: TGTGCCAGCTCACCTCCAGGGGTCTACGAGCAGTACTTC. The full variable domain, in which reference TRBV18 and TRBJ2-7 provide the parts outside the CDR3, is NAGVMQNPRHLVRRRGQEARLRCSPMKGHSHVYWYRQLPEEGLKFMVYLQKENIIDESGMPKERFSAEFPKEGPSILRIQQVVRGDSAAYFCASSPPGVYEQYFGPGTRLTVT.

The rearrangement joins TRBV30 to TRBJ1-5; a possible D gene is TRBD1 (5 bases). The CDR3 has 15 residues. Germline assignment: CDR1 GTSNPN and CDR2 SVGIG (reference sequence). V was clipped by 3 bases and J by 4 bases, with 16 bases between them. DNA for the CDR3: TGTGCCTGGAGCGGGGGGTTGGTATCAAATCAGCCCCAGCATTTT. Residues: CAWSGGLVSNQPQHF.

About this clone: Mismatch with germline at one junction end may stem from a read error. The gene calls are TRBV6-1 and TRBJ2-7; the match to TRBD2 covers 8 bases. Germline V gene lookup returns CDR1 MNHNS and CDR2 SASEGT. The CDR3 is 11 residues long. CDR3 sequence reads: CASSARGGAHF. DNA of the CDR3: TGTGCCAGCAGTGCCCGGGGGGGTGCGCACTTC.

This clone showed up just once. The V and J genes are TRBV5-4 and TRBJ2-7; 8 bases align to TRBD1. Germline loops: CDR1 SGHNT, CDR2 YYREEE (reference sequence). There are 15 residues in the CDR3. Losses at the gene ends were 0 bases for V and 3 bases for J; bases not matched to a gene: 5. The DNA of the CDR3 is TGTGCCAGCAGCTTGGTCGACAGGGGAGACTACGAGCAGTACTTC. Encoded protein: CASSLVDRGDYEQYF.

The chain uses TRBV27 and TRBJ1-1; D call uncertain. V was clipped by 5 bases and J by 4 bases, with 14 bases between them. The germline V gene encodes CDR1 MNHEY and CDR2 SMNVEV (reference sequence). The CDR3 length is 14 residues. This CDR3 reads CASSRIFDGTEAFF. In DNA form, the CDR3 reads TGTGCCAGCAGTAGAATTTTCGACGGCACTGAAGCTTTCTTT.

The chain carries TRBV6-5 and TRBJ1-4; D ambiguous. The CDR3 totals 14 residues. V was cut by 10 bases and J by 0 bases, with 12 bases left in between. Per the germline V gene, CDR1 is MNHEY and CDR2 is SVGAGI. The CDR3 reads CATSRGTTNEKLFF. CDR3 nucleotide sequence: TGTGCCACCTCTCGTGGGACAACTAATGAAAAACTGTTTTTT.

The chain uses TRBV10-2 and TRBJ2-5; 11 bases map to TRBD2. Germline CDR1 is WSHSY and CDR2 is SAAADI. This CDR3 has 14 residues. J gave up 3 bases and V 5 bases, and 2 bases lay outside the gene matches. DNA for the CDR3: TGCGCCAGCAGTTTACTAGCGGGGGAAGAGACCCAGTACTTC. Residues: CASSLLAGEETQYF.

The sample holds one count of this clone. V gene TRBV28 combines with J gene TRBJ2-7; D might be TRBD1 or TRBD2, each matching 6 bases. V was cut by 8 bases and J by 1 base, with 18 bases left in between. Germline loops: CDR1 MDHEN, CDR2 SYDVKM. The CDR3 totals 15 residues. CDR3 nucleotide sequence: TGTGCCAGCTTCCCCTCCGGGGGCGCGTCCTACGAGCAGTACTTC. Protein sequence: CASFPSGGASYEQYF.

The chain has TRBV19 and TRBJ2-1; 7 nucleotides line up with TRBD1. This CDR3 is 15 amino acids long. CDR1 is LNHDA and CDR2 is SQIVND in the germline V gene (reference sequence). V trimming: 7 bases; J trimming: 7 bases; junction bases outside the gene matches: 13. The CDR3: CASTNRQGDRNEQFF. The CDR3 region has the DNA TGTGCCAGTACCAACCGGCAGGGGGATAGGAATGAGCAGTTCTTC.

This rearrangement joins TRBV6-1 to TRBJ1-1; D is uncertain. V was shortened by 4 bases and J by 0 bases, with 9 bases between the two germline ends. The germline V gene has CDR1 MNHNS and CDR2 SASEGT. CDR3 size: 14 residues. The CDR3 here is CASSAIGLNTEAFF. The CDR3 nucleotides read TGTGCCAGCAGTGCGATCGGTTTGAACACTGAAGCTTTCTTT.

The CDR3 region is CASSVGDRGGMNTEAFF. The CDR3 nucleotides are TGTGCCAGCAGCGTAGGGGACAGGGGTGGAATGAACACTGAAGCTTTCTTT. The chain joins TRBV9 to TRBJ1-1, with TRBD1 identical over 10 bases. This CDR3 has 17 residues. In germline, CDR1 is SGDLS, CDR2 YYNGEE. V lost 0 bases, J lost 0 bases, and 5 bases stayed unmatched.

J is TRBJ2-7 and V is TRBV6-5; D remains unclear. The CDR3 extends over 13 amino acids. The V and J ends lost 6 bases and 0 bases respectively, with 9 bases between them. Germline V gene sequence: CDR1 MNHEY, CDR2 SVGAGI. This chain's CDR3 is CASSQVISYEQYF. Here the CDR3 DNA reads TGTGCCAGCAGCCAGGTTATCTCCTACGAGCAGTACTTC.

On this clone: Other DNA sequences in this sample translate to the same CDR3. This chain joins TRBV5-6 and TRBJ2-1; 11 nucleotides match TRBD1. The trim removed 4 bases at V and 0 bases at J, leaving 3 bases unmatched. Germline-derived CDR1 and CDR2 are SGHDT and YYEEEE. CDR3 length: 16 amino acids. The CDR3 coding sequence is TGTGCCAGCAGCCCGGGGACAGGGGGCTCCTACAATGAGCAGTTCTTC. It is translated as CASSPGTGGSYNEQFF.

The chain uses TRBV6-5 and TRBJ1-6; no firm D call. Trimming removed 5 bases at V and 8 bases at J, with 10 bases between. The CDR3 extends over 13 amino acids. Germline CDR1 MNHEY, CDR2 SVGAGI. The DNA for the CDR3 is TGTGCCAGCAGTCGCGGTGGTGATTCACCCCTCCACTTT. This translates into CASSRGGDSPLHF.

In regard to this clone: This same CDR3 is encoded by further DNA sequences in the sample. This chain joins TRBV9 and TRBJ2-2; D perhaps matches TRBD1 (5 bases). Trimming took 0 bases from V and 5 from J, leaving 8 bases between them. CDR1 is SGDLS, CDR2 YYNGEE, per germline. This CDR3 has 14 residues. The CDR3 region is CASSVGQGTGELFF. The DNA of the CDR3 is TGTGCCAGCAGCGTAGGGCAGGGAACCGGGGAGCTGTTTTTT.

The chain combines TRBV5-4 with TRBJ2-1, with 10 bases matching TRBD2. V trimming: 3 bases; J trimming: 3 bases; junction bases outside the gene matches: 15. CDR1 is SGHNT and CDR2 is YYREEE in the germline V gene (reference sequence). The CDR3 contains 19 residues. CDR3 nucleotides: TGTGCCAGCAGCTCCCATTTAGCGGGAGGCGCCAAATTCTACAATGAGCAGTTCTTC. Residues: CASSSHLAGGAKFYNEQFF.